This T cell receptor (beta chain) was found in a study of T cell responses to AZD1222 COVID-19 vaccine. The method was immunoSEQ multiplex PCR; TCRdb's version includes in-frame clones alone and lacks a portion of them. The data show about 110,000 clones, about 86% seen once. The CDR3 runs 16 residues. CDR1 is SGHRS, CDR2 YFSETQ, per germline. V shed 5 bases and J 7 bases; nucleotides not matched to a gene: 13. The TCR sequence derives from an adult in good health. The specimen comprised peripheral blood, sampled on day 0 of AZD1222 vaccination. The genes are TRBV5-1 and TRBJ2-2, with 8 nucleotides matching TRBD1. CDR3 amino acids: CASRIQGAISIGELFF. CDR3 DNA sequence: TGCGCCAGCAGGATCCAGGGGGCTATTAGTATCGGGGAGCTGTTTTTT.